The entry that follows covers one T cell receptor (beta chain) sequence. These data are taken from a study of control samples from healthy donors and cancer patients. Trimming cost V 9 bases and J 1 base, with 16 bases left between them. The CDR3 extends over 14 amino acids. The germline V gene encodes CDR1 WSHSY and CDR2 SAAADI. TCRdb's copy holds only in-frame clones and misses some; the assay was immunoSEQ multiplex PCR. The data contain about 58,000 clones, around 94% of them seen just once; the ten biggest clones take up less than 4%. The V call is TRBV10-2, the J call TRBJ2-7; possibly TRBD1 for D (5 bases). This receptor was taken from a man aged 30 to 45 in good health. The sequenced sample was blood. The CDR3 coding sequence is TGCGCCAGTTCGGTGCAGGGCACTTCCTACGAGCAGTACTTC. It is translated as CASSVQGTSYEQYF.